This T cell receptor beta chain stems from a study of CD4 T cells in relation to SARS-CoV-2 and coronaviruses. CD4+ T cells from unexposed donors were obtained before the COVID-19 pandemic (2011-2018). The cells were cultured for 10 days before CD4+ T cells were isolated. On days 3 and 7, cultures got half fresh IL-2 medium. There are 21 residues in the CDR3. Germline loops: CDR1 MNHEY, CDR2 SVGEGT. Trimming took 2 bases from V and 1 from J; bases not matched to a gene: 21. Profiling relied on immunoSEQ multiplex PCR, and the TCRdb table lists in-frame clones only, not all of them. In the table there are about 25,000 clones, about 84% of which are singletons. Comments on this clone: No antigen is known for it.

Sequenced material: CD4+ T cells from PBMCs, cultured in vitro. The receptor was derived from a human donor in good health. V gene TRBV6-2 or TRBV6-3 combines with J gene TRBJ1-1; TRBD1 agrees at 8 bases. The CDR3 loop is CASSYPKPERQGRGSNTEAFF. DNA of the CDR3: TGTGCCAGCAGTTACCCCAAGCCTGAACGACAGGGGCGGGGATCGAACACTGAAGCTTTCTTT.